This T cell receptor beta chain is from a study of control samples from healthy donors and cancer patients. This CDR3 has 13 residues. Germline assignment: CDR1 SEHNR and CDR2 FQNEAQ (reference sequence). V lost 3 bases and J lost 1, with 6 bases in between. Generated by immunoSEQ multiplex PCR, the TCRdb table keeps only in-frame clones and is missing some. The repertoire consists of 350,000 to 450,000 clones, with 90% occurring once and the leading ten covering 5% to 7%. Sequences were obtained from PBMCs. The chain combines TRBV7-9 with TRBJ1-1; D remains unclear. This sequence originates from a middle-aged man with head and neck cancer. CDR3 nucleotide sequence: TGTGCCAGCAGCTTCTACGGGAACACTGAAGCTTTCTTT. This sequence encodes CASSFYGNTEAFF.